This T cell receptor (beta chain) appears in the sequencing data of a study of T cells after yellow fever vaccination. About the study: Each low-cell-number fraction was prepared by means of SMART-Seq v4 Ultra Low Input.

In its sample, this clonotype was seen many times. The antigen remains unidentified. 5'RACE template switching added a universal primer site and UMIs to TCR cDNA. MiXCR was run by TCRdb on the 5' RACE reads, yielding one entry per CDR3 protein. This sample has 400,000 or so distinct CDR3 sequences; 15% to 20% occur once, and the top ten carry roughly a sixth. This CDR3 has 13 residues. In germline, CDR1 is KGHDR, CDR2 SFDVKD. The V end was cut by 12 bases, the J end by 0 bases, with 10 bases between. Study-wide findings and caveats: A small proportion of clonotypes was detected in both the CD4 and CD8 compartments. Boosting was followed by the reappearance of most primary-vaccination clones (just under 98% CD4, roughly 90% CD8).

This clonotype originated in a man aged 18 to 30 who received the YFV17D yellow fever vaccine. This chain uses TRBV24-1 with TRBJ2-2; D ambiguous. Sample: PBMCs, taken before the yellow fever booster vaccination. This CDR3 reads CAASPANTGELFF. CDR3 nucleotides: TGTGCCGCCTCACCCGCGAACACCGGGGAGCTGTTTTTT.